These 15 T cell receptor beta chains were all obtained from the same sample, sequenced in a study of T cells in Graves' hyperthyroidism and ophthalmopathy. Authors of the study amplified TCR beta CDR3 regions from RNA transcripts. RT-PCR in the first round (using the HTBI primer set) targeted the TCR CDR3. MiXCR, run by TCRdb on the multiplex PCR reads, gives a single entry per CDR3 protein. The sample consists of hundreds of thousands of distinct CDR3 sequences, about 43% of them appearing once. Material: peripheral blood or thyroid tissue (not recorded which). Receptor source: a woman aged 18 to 35 with Graves' hyperthyroidism.

This clonotype has only a few counts. The V gene is TRBV2, the J gene TRBJ2-7; D is possibly TRBD2 (6 bases). The CDR3 is 16 amino acids. V lost 2 bases and J 0 bases, leaving 14 bases between the germline ends. Germline V gene sequence: CDR1 SNHLY, CDR2 FYNNEI. The CDR3 nucleotides read TGTGCCAGCAGTGAATTTCGGGTTAGCGGCTCCTACGAGCAGTACTTC. It specifies CASSEFRVSGSYEQYF.

In this sample, this clonotype turned up a few times. This chain uses TRBV20-1 with TRBJ1-4; D is ambiguous. Per the germline V gene, CDR1 is DFQATT and CDR2 is SNEGSKA (reference sequence). This CDR3 is built from 15 residues. V was pared by 1 base and J by 5 bases, with 14 bases between. In DNA form, the CDR3 reads TGCAGTGCTAGAGGGGTTGGAAGGGAGAATGAAAAACTGTTTTTT. Its translation is CSARGVGRENEKLFF.

This clonotype came up many times. The J gene is TRBJ1-5, the V gene TRBV7-9; tentatively, D is TRBD1 (6 bases). Germline V lookup: CDR1 SEHNR, CDR2 FQNEAQ (reference sequence). CDR3 size: 14 residues. The V and J ends lost 3 bases and 3 bases respectively, with 9 bases between them. Written as DNA, the CDR3 is TGTGCCAGCAGCTTTGAGGGGGTCAATCAGCCCCAGCATTTT. Translation gives CASSFEGVNQPQHF.

The chain employs TRBV9 and TRBJ1-2; possible D gene TRBD1, 5 bases. Looked up from germline, CDR1 is SGDLS and CDR2 is YYNGEE. This CDR3 is built from 14 residues. V lost 4 bases and J 2 bases, leaving 12 bases between the germline ends. The CDR3 sequence is CASSSTAGNYGYTF. The CDR3 DNA follows: TGTGCCAGCAGCTCCACGGCAGGGAACTATGGCTACACCTTC.

The CDR3 DNA reads TGTGCCAGCAGTTCGTTCCCAGGGGCTGGCGGCACTGAAGCTTTCTTT. Translated, it gives CASSSFPGAGGTEAFF. The rearrangement joins TRBV6-5 to TRBJ1-1, with a weak D call TRBD1 (6 bases). Germline-derived CDR1 and CDR2 are MNHEY and SVGAGI. The CDR3 contains 16 residues. V dropped 4 bases and J dropped 4 bases, with 19 bases sitting between them.

This clonotype was recorded many times. The chain recombines TRBV12-5 with TRBJ2-5; 8 bases are a match to TRBD2. Trimming at V came to 9 bases and at J to 2 bases, leaving 2 bases not matched to a gene. Germline-derived CDR1 and CDR2 are LGHNT and FRNRAP. The CDR3 spans 12 residues. This chain's CDR3 is CASGRGQETQYF. The CDR3 region has the DNA TGTGCTAGCGGGAGGGGGCAAGAGACCCAGTACTTC.

The CDR3 sequence is CASSVSGTQETQYF. The CDR3, as DNA: TGTGCCAGCAGCGTAAGCGGCACCCAAGAGACCCAGTACTTC. The chain joins TRBV7-3 to TRBJ2-5; D possibly corresponds to TRBD2 (5 bases). The CDR3 runs to 14 residues. V gave up 5 bases and J gave up 1 base, with 11 bases separating them. Germline CDR1 and CDR2: SGHTA and FQGTGA.

The V gene is TRBV19, the J gene TRBJ1-6; D is unresolved. The germline CDR1 and CDR2 sequences are LNHDA and SQIVND (reference sequence). This CDR3 has 14 amino acids. The ends were cut back, 9 bases at V and 1 base at J, with 10 bases in the middle. The CDR3 region is CASKASSYNSPLHF. The CDR3 DNA reads as TGTGCCAGCAAGGCCTCTTCCTATAATTCACCCCTCCACTTT. Filled out from reference TRBV19 and TRBJ1-6, the complete variable domain reads DGGITQSPKYLFRKEGQNVTLSCEQNLNHDAMYWYRQDPGQGLRLIYYSQIVNDFQKGDIAEGYSVSREKKESFPLTVTSAQKNPTAFYLCASKASSYNSPLHFGNGTRLTVT.

The V call is TRBV7-2, the J call TRBJ1-5; 7 nucleotides match TRBD1. The CDR3 covers 16 residues. V lost 3 bases, J lost 2 bases, and 7 bases stayed unmatched. Germline V gene data show CDR1 as SGHTA and CDR2 as FQGNSA. The CDR3 loop is CASSFTSGTGNQPQHF. The CDR3 nucleotides read TGTGCCAGCAGCTTTACTAGCGGGACAGGCAATCAGCCCCAGCATTTT.

The J gene is TRBJ1-2, the V gene TRBV2, with D maybe TRBD1 (5 bases). Germline CDR1 is SNHLY and CDR2 is FYNNEI. V gave up 8 bases and J gave up 1 base, with 14 bases separating them. The CDR3 totals 14 residues. The CDR3 coding sequence is TGTGCCAGCGTCGAGCCTCAGGGTAACTATGGCTACACCTTC. Residues: CASVEPQGNYGYTF.

Comment on this clonotype: Given a much more abundant clone one base away, this may be a read error. The chain recombines TRBV29-1 with TRBJ2-5, with 13 nucleotides matching TRBD2. This CDR3 is 16 amino acids long. Germline-derived CDR1 and CDR2 are SQVTM and ANQGSEA. CDR3 sequence: CSVVSGLAGKGETQCF. CDR3 nucleotides: TGCAGCGTTGTATCGGGACTAGCGGGGAAGGGGGAGACCCAGTGCTTC. Looking up the rest from reference TRBV29-1 and TRBJ2-5 gives the full variable domain: SAVISQKPSRDICQRGTSLTIQCQVDSQVTMMFWYRQQPGQSLTLIATANQGSEATYESGFVIDKFPISRPNLTFSTLTVSNMSPEDSSIYLCSVVSGLAGKGETQCFGPGTRLLVL.

This chain uses TRBV25-1 with TRBJ1-2; a weak D match, TRBD1 (5 bases). The CDR3 length is 15 residues. CDR1 is MGHDK and CDR2 is SYGVNS in the germline V gene. V was cut by 6 bases and J by 6 bases, with 20 bases left in between. For the CDR3, the DNA is TGTGCCAGCAGCGTTGGTATTCAGGGTTTGGATGGCTACACCTTC. It translates to CASSVGIQGLDGYTF.

The chain has TRBV29-1 and TRBJ2-7; 10 bases are a match to TRBD2. V shed 6 bases, J shed 2 bases, and the junction held 7 bases outside the gene matches. Germline V lookup: CDR1 SQVTM, CDR2 ANQGSEA. CDR3 length: 14 amino acids. Written as DNA, the CDR3 is TGCAGCGTCGCAAGCGGGAGGGGACCCTACGAGCAGTACTTC. Its translation: CSVASGRGPYEQYF.

The chain employs TRBV24-1 and TRBJ2-6; D possibly uses TRBD1 or TRBD2 (5 bases each). V shed 4 bases and J shed 0 bases, with 12 bases lying between them. The CDR3 spans 17 residues. Germline assignment: CDR1 KGHDR and CDR2 SFDVKD. The CDR3: CATSEAGASSGANVLTF. For the CDR3, the DNA is TGTGCCACCAGTGAGGCCGGGGCCAGCTCTGGGGCCAACGTCCTGACTTTC.

This clonotype was seen a single time. This may be a read error, as it is one base from a much larger clone. V gene TRBV7-8 combines with J gene TRBJ2-6; D is undetermined. Looked up from germline, CDR1 is SGHVS and CDR2 is FQNEAQ. The CDR3 is 14 residues long. This CDR3 reads CTTLESSGANVLTF. DNA for the CDR3: TGTACCACCCTCGAGAGCTCTGGGGCCAACGTCCTGACTTTC.